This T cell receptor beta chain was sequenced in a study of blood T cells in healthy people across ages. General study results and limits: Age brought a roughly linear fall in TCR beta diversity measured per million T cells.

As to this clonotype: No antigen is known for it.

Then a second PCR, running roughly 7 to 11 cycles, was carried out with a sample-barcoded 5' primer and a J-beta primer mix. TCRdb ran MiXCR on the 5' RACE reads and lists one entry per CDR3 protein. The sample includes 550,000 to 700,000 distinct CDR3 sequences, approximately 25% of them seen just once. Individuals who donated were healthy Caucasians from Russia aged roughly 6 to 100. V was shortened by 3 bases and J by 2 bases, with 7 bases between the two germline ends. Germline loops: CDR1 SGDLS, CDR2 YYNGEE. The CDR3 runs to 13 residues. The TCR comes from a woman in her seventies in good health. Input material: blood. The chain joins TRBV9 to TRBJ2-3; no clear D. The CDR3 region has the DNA TGTGCCAGCAGCGACAGTTTCACAGATACGCAGTATTTT. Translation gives CASSDSFTDTQYF.